Listed below are T cell receptor beta chains from one sample, sequenced in a study of T cells expressing NK-cell markers. Using the 5' RACE reads, TCRdb records one entry per CDR3 protein without DNA. The sample table sets out 300,000 to 450,000 distinct CDR3 sequences. The specimen was blood T cells: a sorted CD56 or NKG2C T cell subset, CD4+ or CD8+ T cells, or bulk PBMC T cells (not recorded which). The source is a man aged 18-75 years in good health. Each CDR3 is given with its conserved first and last residue. The order of the fields is J gene, V gene, CDR3 protein.

j_call: TRBJ1-6
v_call: TRBV7-2
cdr3_aa: CASSAIQGANSPLHF

j_call: TRBJ2-7
v_call: TRBV29-1
cdr3_aa: CSVEGGTYEQYF

j_call: TRBJ2-1
v_call: TRBV2
cdr3_aa: CASSESGSGGHNEQFF

j_call: TRBJ2-1
v_call: TRBV5-8
cdr3_aa: CASSLAKTGIYNEQFF

j_call: TRBJ2-1
v_call: TRBV20-1
cdr3_aa: CSARGRRDRAYNEQFF

j_call: TRBJ2-3
v_call: TRBV30
cdr3_aa: CAWSVIGTDTQYF

j_call: TRBJ1-1
v_call: TRBV11-2
cdr3_aa: CASSSPGTGLDTEAFF

j_call: TRBJ2-4
v_call: TRBV6-1
cdr3_aa: CAVRVGSDIQYF

j_call: TRBJ2-1
v_call: TRBV5-1
cdr3_aa: CASSSFRGGLTRRDEQFF

j_call: TRBJ2-3
v_call: TRBV24-1
cdr3_aa: CATSEGRPSSFGDTQYF

j_call: TRBJ2-5
v_call: TRBV20-1
cdr3_aa: CSAAGGGWTQYF

j_call: TRBJ2-6
v_call: TRBV28
cdr3_aa: CASSFSPASRANVLTF

j_call: TRBJ2-6
v_call: TRBV9
cdr3_aa: CASSGTRGTSGANVLTF

j_call: TRBJ2-3
v_call: TRBV4-1
cdr3_aa: CASSPRLAGGNTDTQYF

j_call: TRBJ2-2
v_call: TRBV20-1
cdr3_aa: CSAKQGFSDTGELFF

j_call: TRBJ2-1
v_call: TRBV20-1
cdr3_aa: CSAVTRFKVYNEQFF

j_call: TRBJ2-3
v_call: TRBV11-2
cdr3_aa: CASSSWGESKGRDTQYF

j_call: TRBJ1-6
v_call: TRBV2
cdr3_aa: CASTRTMEVSPLHF

j_call: TRBJ2-3
v_call: TRBV6-1
cdr3_aa: CASSETSEDTDTQYF

j_call: TRBJ2-3
v_call: TRBV4-1
cdr3_aa: CASSQDRLAGHTDTQYF

j_call: TRBJ2-7
v_call: TRBV10-3
cdr3_aa: CAISTRWKSYEQYF

j_call: TRBJ1-2
v_call: TRBV11-2
cdr3_aa: CASSLGPGQGLDYGYTF

j_call: TRBJ2-7
v_call: TRBV24-1
cdr3_aa: CATSDFPPSNEQYF

j_call: TRBJ2-2
v_call: TRBV5-1
cdr3_aa: CASSRGTNTGELFF

j_call: TRBJ2-1
v_call: TRBV20-1
cdr3_aa: CSAWTHNEQFF

j_call: TRBJ1-4
v_call: TRBV28
cdr3_aa: CASLSGGQGYEKLFF

j_call: TRBJ2-5
v_call: TRBV12-3/TRBV12-4
cdr3_aa: CASSLGGTGGFLETQYF

j_call: TRBJ2-2
v_call: TRBV6-5
cdr3_aa: CASRGYQQGAGGELFF

j_call: TRBJ1-6
v_call: TRBV7-9
cdr3_aa: CATQTTPIFPLHF

j_call: TRBJ2-7
v_call: TRBV12-3/TRBV12-4
cdr3_aa: CASSPQGGPPYEQYF

j_call: TRBJ2-3
v_call: TRBV7-2
cdr3_aa: CASSLSGGMADTQYF

j_call: TRBJ2-5
v_call: TRBV7-2
cdr3_aa: CASSYRFLALLETQYF

j_call: TRBJ2-1
v_call: TRBV7-8
cdr3_aa: CASSFLNRRVYNEQFF

j_call: TRBJ2-3
v_call: TRBV28
cdr3_aa: CASSQRQSSTDTQYF

j_call: TRBJ2-1
v_call: TRBV24-1
cdr3_aa: CATSDQGYKSYNEQFF

j_call: TRBJ1-1
v_call: TRBV20-1
cdr3_aa: CSANREGTEAFF

j_call: TRBJ2-3
v_call: TRBV11-2
cdr3_aa: CASSPQSERGTDTQYF

j_call: TRBJ1-5
v_call: TRBV7-8
cdr3_aa: CASSGDRVFNQPQHF

j_call: TRBJ2-1
v_call: TRBV20-1
cdr3_aa: CSALTDRVNEQFF

j_call: TRBJ2-2
v_call: TRBV5-1
cdr3_aa: CASSLVEGNTGELFF

j_call: TRBJ2-4
v_call: TRBV12-3/TRBV12-4
cdr3_aa: CASSFPSGLAKNIQYF

j_call: TRBJ2-2
v_call: TRBV20-1
cdr3_aa: CSAGTPRGVGTGELFF

j_call: TRBJ2-7
v_call: TRBV2
cdr3_aa: CASSELYNEQYF

j_call: TRBJ2-1
v_call: TRBV28
cdr3_aa: CASSSPGGVSYNEQFF

j_call: TRBJ1-2
v_call: TRBV4-2
cdr3_aa: CASSQEIRKGAQYGYTF

j_call: TRBJ1-1
v_call: TRBV12-3/TRBV12-4
cdr3_aa: CASSLDGTYTEAFF

j_call: TRBJ2-6
v_call: TRBV6-1
cdr3_aa: CATTRAGNGANVLTF

j_call: TRBJ2-6
v_call: TRBV6-5
cdr3_aa: CASSYSKEVSGANVLTF

j_call: TRBJ2-2
v_call: TRBV25-1
cdr3_aa: CASSDGGLLELFF